This T cell receptor beta chain came from a study of Graves' ophthalmopathy and Graves' hyperthyroidism (dated by TCRdb to the late 2010s). For the study in its entirety: Peripheral blood was collected before any treatment was given, at the time of initial diagnosis. The study used TCR beta repertoire signatures to distinguish Graves' ophthalmopathy from Graves' hyperthyroidism and to predict progression to ophthalmopathy. To explore V-J signatures distinguishing ophthalmopathy from hyperthyroidism, a discovery set of 100 patients (fewer than 45 ophthalmopathy, 57 stable hyperthyroidism) was enrolled. For independent validation, a separate cohort was made up of approximately 18 hyperthyroidism patients plus 17 patients who later progressed from hyperthyroidism to ophthalmopathy. T-cell repertoires of thyroid tissue and blood were compared in about six hyperthyroidism patients. In total, approximately 130 blood samples were TCR-sequenced: fewer than 50 ophthalmopathy, some 80 hyperthyroidism and some 17 hyperthyroidism-to-ophthalmopathy patients. Following sample collection, hyperthyroidism patients were given methimazole at a starting dose of 30 mg daily, and ophthalmopathy patients were given high-dose intravenous methylprednisolone.

This clonotype was recorded many times. The antigen this receptor binds is unknown. Base quality data are lacking; no much larger clone is found one base away. Results and caveats for the whole study, not just this receptor: Most expanded thyroid clonotypes with a frequency above 0.001 also appeared in blood, which suggests that blood repertoires may reflect the immune response in the thyroid. In validation, the model predicted ophthalmopathy progression with about 64% sensitivity and roughly 72% specificity; roughly eleven predicted patients were CT-confirmed with GO in a median of approximately six months. In cross-validation, the 13-signature model distinguished ophthalmopathy from stable hyperthyroidism with 85% to 90% sensitivity and around 81% specificity, and in the test set the corresponding values were approximately 80% and 68%. No statistical method was used to set the sample size in advance, and the investigators knew which group each participant was assigned to.

Hyperthyroidism was defined as stable when no progression to ophthalmopathy occurred within 18 months of follow-up. Hyperthyroidism patients were newly diagnosed, were aged 18 to 65 years, and had a disease duration under 2 months. Patients with other autoimmune diseases, uncontrolled infections, pregnancy or lactation were excluded from the study. Clinical symptoms, serum thyroxine, TRAb, thyroid ultrasound and orbital computed tomography were used for diagnosis. Ficoll-Paque density gradient centrifugation was used to isolate PBMCs from about 9 ml of fresh peripheral blood. Total RNA was extracted with Trizol reagent and quality-checked on an Agilent 2100 Bioanalyzer. For repertoire sequencing, the TCR beta CDR3 regions were amplified from RNA transcripts. The first round was an RT-PCR using HTBI primers with the Qiagen OneStep RT-PCR kit, and this first round was followed by a second-round multiplex PCR, then size selection and purification. Libraries were sequenced paired-end with 100 bp reads on an Illumina HiSeq2000. In the source study's methods: SOAPnuke was used to process the reads, removing any read that contained adapters or uncalled bases, had a mean Phred below 15, or lacked an exact match to the constant primer or identifier. COPE v1.2.5 was used to merge high-quality paired reads. Each unique nucleotide sequence was defined as a clonotype, and clonotypes were aligned to IMGT TRB V, D and J references with MiTCR v1.1. Only V-J combinations with frequency above 0.0001 were analysed, covering about 99% of repertoires. For each V-J combination, a TCR clonal expansion and chaos score was defined as F50 clonal expansion divided by the chaos observed in the TCRdist matrix. Welch's t-statistics and random forest were used to reduce features to about a dozen V-J combinations, which were fed into a naive Bayes classifier. Thyroid-blood repertoire similarity was quantified with the Morisita-Horn index. The public reads were quality trimmed at Q25 with fastp and then assembled into clones with MiXCR by TCRdb, keeping productive beta chains. CDR3 protein duplicates are merged, each entry listing the most common genes and DNA. TCRdb assigned the V and J calls; the authors' analysis was not used. In all, the sample holds a few hundred thousand distinct CDR3 sequences, and about a sixth of those were seen once. The ten largest clones capture 2% to 3% of the sample.

Spanning cysteine to phenylalanine, the CDR3 consists of 15 amino acids. Left in the record is the CDR3 DNA by itself, 45 bases read in frame from the first base. V sheds 0 bases and J sheds 7 bases, leaving 13 bases between their ends. The germline V gene (reference sequence) sets CDR1 to SEHNR and CDR2 to FQNEAQ. This sequence uses TRBV7-9 and TRBJ2-4, and perhaps TRBD1 as D gene, on 6 matching bases. The material sequenced was peripheral blood. This receptor was identified in an adult woman with stable Graves' hyperthyroidism. DNA sequence: TGTGCCAGCAGCTTAGCTCCGGGGCAGGGGAACATTCAGTACTTC. Its amino acids are CASSLAPGQGNIQYF.